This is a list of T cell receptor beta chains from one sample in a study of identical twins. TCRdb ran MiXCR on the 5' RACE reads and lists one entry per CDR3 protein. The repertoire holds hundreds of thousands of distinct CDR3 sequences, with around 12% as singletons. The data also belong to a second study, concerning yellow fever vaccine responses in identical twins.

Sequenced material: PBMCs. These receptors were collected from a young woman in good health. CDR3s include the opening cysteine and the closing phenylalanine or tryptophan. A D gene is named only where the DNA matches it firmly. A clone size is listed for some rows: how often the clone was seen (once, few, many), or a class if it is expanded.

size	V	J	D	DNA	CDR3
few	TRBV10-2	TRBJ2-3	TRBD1	TGCGCCAGCAGAAACGCTAACCCCCAGGGGGAACGTACAGATACGCAGTATTTT	CASRNANPQGERTDTQYF
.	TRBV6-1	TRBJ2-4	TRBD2	TGTGCCAGCAGCCGTGGGACTAGCGAATCCAAAAACATTCAGTACTTC	CASSRGTSESKNIQYF
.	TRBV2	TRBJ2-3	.	TGTGCCAGCAGTGAAGCGGGCGAGGAGGGCACAGATACGCAGTATTTT	CASSEAGEEGTDTQYF
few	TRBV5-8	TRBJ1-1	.	TGTGCCAGCAGTTTGTTAAAGGGTCGGGGCACTGAAGCTTTCTTT	CASSLLKGRGTEAFF
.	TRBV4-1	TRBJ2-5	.	TGCGCCAGCAGCGGGGGGGCAGCCCAAGAGACCCAGTACTTC	CASSGGAAQETQYF
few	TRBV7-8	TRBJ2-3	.	TGTGCCAGCAGCTTTATACAGGGCTCGGTCACAGATACGCAGTATTTT	CASSFIQGSVTDTQYF
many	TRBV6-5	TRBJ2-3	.	TGTGCCAGCAGTTACTCGATAGTGCAGAGCACAGATACGCAGTATTTT	CASSYSIVQSTDTQYF
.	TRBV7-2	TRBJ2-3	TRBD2	TGTGCCAGCAGCCGAGACACTAGCGGGGGGGCACGGACGCAGTATTTT	CASSRDTSGGARTQYF
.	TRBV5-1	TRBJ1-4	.	TGCGCCAGCAGCTTGGCGGACAGCCGCCCTGAAAAACTGTTTTTT	CASSLADSRPEKLFF
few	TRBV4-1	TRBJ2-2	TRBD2	TGCGCCAGCAGCGCGGGGGACTACACCGGGGAGCTGTTTTTT	CASSAGDYTGELFF
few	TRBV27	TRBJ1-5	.	TGTGCCAGCAGTCCCAGGAGCTCCAATCAGCCCCAGCATTTT	CASSPRSSNQPQHF
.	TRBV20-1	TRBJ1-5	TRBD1	TGCAGTGCGCCTTACCCTCAGGGGGGTGTGGGCAATCAGCCCCAGCATTTT	CSAPYPQGGVGNQPQHF
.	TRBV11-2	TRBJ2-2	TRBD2	TGTGCCAGCAGCCAGGGACTAGCGGGGGTGTCAAACACCGGGGAGCTGTTTTTT	CASSQGLAGVSNTGELFF
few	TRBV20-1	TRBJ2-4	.	TGCAGTGCCCCCCCGGGGGTGGCCAACGACCTAGCCAAAAACATTCAGTACTTC	CSAPPGVANDLAKNIQYF
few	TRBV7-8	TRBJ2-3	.	TGTGCCAGCAGCTTATTGGGGAGTGGGACAGATACGCAGTATTTT	CASSLLGSGTDTQYF
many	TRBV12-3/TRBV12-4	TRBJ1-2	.	TGTGCCAGCAGTTTAGTGGCAGAGTCTGGCTACACCTTC	CASSLVAESGYTF
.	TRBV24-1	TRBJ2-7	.	TGTGCCACCAGTGATCAATCGTGGGGCGAGCAGTACTTC	CATSDQSWGEQYF
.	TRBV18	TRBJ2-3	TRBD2	TGTGCCAGCTCACCACCGGCGGGGGGAGGTCTCAGCACAGATACGCAGTATTTT	CASSPPAGGGLSTDTQYF
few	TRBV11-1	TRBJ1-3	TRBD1	TGTGCCAGCAGCCCATTCGGACAGGGGTCGGGCTCTGGAAACACCATATATTTT	CASSPFGQGSGSGNTIYF
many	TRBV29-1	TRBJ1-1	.	TGCAGCTTTACCGCGGGCACTGAAGCTTTCTTT	CSFTAGTEAFF
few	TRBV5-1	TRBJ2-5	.	TGCGCCAGCAGCCCTTCACGGACTCGGGAGACCCAGTACTTC	CASSPSRTRETQYF
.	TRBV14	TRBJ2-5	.	TGTGCCAGCAGCCAAGAAGAGGTTAGCCCTAAAGAGACCCAGTACTTC	CASSQEEVSPKETQYF
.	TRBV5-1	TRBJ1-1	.	TGCGCCAGCAGCCAGAACCAGGGGAACACTGAAGCTTTCTTT	CASSQNQGNTEAFF
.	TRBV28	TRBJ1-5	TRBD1	TGTGCCAGCAGTCCGGGACAGCTTAGCAATCAGCCCCAGCATTTT	CASSPGQLSNQPQHF
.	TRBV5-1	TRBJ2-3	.	TGCGCCAGCAGCTTGGGACTAGTTTCAGATACGCAGTATTTT	CASSLGLVSDTQYF
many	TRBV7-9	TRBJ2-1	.	TGTGCCAGCAGCTTAGAGACGGGAACCTACAATGAGCAGTTCTTC	CASSLETGTYNEQFF
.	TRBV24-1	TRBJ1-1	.	TGTGCCACCAGCACCGGAGGAAAGAACACTGAAGCTTTCTTT	CATSTGGKNTEAFF
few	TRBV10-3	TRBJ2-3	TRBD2	TGTGCCGTCAAGACTAGCGGGAAGGAGTATTTT	CAVKTSGKEYF
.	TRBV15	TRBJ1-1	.	TGTGCCACCAGCAGCGCCCTAGGCGGCACTGAAGCTTTCTTT	CATSSALGGTEAFF
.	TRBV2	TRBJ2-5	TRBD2	TGTGCCAGCACTTTGACTAGCGGGAGTGCGGGAGGGACCCAGTACTTC	CASTLTSGSAGGTQYF
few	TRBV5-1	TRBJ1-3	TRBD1	TGCGCCAGCAGCTTGGCGGGGACAGGGTCGCTTCCCGGAAACACCATATATTTT	CASSLAGTGSLPGNTIYF
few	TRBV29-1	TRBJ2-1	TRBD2	TGCAGCGTTGAGGGGGGGCTAGCGGGAAACAATGAGCAGTTCTTC	CSVEGGLAGNNEQFF
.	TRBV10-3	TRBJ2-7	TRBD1	TGTGCCATCAAAAACGGGACAGCGTACGAGCAGTACTTC	CAIKNGTAYEQYF
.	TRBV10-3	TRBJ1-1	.	TGTGCCAATACAGATCCTGAAGCTTTCTTT	CANTDPEAFF
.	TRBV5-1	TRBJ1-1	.	TGCGCCAGCAGCTTGACGGCAGCCCAAAACACTGAAGCTTTCTTT	CASSLTAAQNTEAFF
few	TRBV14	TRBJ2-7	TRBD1	TGTGCCAGCAGCCAAGATCCGGGACAGGGGTCCCACGAGCAGTACTTC	CASSQDPGQGSHEQYF
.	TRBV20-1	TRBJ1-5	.	TGCAGTGCTGACCGGGCCAGCAGGGATCAGCCCCAGCATTTT	CSADRASRDQPQHF
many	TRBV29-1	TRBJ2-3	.	TGCAGCGTTTGGGACTACGAGGACAGAGATACGCAGTATTTT	CSVWDYEDRDTQYF
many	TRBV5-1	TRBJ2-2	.	TGCGCCAGCAGCTCCGGGACGGGGAACACCGGGGAGCTGTTTTTT	CASSSGTGNTGELFF
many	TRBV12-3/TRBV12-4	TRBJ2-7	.	TGTGCCAGCAGTCACTGGACAGGGAGGGGATCCTACGAGCAGTACTTC	CASSHWTGRGSYEQYF
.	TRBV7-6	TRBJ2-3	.	TGTGCCAGCAGCCCAAGCGTCAGAGATTTCACAGATACGCAGTATTTT	CASSPSVRDFTDTQYF
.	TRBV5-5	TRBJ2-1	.	TGTGCCAGCAGCTTGTCTGGGGTCTCGAGAAATGAGCAGTTCTTC	CASSLSGVSRNEQFF